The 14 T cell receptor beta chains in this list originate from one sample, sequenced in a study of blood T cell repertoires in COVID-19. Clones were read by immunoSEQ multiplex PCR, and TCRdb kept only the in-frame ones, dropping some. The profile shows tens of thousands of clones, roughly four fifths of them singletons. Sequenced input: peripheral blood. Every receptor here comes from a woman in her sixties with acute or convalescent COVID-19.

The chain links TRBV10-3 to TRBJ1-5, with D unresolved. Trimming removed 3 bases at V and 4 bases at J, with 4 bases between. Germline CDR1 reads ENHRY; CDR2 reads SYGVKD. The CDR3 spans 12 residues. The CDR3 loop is CAISDLNQPQHF. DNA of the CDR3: TGTGCCATCAGTGACCTAAATCAGCCCCAGCATTTT.

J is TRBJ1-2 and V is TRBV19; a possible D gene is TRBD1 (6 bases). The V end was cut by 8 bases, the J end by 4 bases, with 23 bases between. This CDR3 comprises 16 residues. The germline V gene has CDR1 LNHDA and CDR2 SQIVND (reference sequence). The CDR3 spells CASGPDSIGNFYGYTF. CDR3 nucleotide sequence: TGTGCCAGTGGGCCGGACAGTATAGGGAATTTCTATGGCTACACCTTC.

CDR3 in amino acids: CSGSKGQGYNEQFF. For the CDR3, the DNA is TGCAGCGGGAGTAAAGGACAGGGTTACAATGAGCAGTTCTTC. This chain connects TRBV29-1 to TRBJ2-1; 8 nucleotides line up with TRBD1. The V gene's germline CDR1 is SQVTM and CDR2 ANQGSEA. This CDR3 has 14 residues. The trim removed 7 bases at V and 4 bases at J, leaving 9 bases unmatched.

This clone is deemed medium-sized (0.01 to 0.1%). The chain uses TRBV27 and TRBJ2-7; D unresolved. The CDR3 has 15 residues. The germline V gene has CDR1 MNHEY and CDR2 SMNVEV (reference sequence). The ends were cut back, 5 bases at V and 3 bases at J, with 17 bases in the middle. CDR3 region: CASSPSGHESYEQYF. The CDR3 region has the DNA TGTGCCAGCAGTCCGTCGGGTCATGAGAGCTACGAGCAGTACTTC.

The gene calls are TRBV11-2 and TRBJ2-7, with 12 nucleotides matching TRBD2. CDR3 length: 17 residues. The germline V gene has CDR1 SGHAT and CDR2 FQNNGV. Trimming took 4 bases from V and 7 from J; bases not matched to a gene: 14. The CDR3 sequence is CASSSSVVRLAGEEQYF. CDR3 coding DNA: TGTGCCAGCAGCTCCTCAGTGGTTCGACTAGCGGGAGAAGAGCAGTACTTC.

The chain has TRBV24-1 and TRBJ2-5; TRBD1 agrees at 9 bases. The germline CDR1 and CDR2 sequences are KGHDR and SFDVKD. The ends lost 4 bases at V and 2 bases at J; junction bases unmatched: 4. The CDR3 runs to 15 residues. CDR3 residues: CATSDLGQGQETQYF. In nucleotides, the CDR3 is TGTGCCACCAGTGACCTGGGACAGGGACAAGAGACCCAGTACTTC.

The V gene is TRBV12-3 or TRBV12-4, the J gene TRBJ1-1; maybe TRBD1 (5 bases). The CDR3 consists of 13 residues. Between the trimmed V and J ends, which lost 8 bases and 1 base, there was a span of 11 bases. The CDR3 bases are TGTGCCAGCGGGGCTAGGGCGAACACTGAAGCTTTCTTT. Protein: CASGARANTEAFF.

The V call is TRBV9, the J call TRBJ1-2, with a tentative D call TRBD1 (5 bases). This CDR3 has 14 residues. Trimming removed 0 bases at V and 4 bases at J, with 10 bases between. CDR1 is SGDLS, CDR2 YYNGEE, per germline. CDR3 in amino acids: CASSVGQGSYGYTF. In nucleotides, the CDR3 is TGTGCCAGCAGCGTAGGTCAGGGTTCCTATGGCTACACCTTC.

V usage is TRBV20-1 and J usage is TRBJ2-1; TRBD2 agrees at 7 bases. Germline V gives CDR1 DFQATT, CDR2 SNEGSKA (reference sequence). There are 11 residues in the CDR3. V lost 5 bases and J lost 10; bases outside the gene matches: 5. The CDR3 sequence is CSAFVGGEQFF. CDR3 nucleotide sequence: TGCAGTGCTTTCGTCGGGGGGGAGCAGTTCTTC.

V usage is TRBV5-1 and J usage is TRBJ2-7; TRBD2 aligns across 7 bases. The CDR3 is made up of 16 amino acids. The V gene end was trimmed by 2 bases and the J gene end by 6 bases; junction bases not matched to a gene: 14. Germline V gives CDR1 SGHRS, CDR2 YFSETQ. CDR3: CASSLISGQGGPEQYF. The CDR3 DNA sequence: TGCGCCAGCAGCTTAATATCGGGGCAGGGAGGGCCCGAGCAGTACTTC.

CDR3 amino acids: CASSYLQGKAFF. The CDR3 nucleotides read TGTGCCAGCAGCTACCTACAGGGGAAAGCTTTCTTT. The genes are TRBV7-2 and TRBJ1-1, with 7 nucleotides matching TRBD1. The CDR3 spans 12 residues. The germline V gene has CDR1 SGHTA and CDR2 FQGNSA. V shed 4 bases, J shed 9 bases, and the junction held 5 bases outside the gene matches.

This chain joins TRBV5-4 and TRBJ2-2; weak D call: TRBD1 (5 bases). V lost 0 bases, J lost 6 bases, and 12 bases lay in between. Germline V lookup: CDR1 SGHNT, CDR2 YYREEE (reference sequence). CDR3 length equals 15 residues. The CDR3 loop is CASSLDRSSAGELFF. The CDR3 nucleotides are TGTGCCAGCAGCTTGGACAGGTCGTCGGCCGGGGAGCTGTTTTTT. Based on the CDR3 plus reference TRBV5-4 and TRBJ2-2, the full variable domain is ETGVTQSPTHLIKTRGQQVTLRCSSQSGHNTVSWYQQALGQGPQFIFQYYREEENGRGNFPPRFSGLQFPNYSSELNVNALELDDSALYLCASSLDRSSAGELFFGEGSRLTVL.

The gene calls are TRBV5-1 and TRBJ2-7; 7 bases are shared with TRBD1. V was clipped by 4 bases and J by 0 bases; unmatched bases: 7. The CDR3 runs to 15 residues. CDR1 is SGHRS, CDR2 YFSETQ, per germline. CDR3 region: CASSPRTGASYEQYF. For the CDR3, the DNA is TGCGCCAGCAGCCCCCGGACAGGTGCCTCCTACGAGCAGTACTTC.

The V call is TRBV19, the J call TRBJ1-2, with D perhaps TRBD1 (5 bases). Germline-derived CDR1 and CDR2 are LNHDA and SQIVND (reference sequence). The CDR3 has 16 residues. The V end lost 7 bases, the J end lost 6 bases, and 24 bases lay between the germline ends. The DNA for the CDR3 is TGTGCCAGTATTGGCCTCGCAGGGAAGGAAAGCAATGGCTACACCTTC. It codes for CASIGLAGKESNGYTF.